The T cell receptor (beta chain) described here comes from a study of cytotoxic CD8 clonotypes in ibrutinib-treated CLL. The overall study: Of the patients, eleven to twelve were relapsed/refractory, over 14 treatment-naive and around 17 IGHV unmutated. The average sample held roughly 250,000 productive templates and 94,082 productive rearrangements.

TCRdb keeps only in-frame clones here, not all; method: immunoSEQ multiplex PCR. The sample holds approximately 74,000 clones, about 84% seen once. The ends were cut back, 7 bases at V and 2 bases at J, with 11 bases in the middle. The CDR3 consists of 13 residues. In germline, CDR1 is MNHNS, CDR2 SASEGT. Whole-study findings and limits: Public clonotypes occurred uncommonly; on treatment, they contracted or remained stable. Having risen at ibrutinib response, clonality had fallen back toward baseline by progression.

Comment on this clone: What it binds is unknown.

The sample consisted of PBMCs, taken at disease progression, from a patient treated with ibrutinib. The genes are TRBV6-1 and TRBJ1-1; D gene uncertain. The receptor was derived from a human donor with chronic lymphocytic leukemia. CDR3 coding DNA: TGTGCCAGCAACCTCCAGGCAAACACTGAAGCTTTCTTT. Translating gives CASNLQANTEAFF.